This is a list of T cell receptor beta chains from one sample in a study of blood T cell repertoires in COVID-19. The method was immunoSEQ multiplex PCR; TCRdb's version includes in-frame clones alone and lacks a portion of them. Here the sample spans approximately 130,000 clones, 70% to 80% being singletons. The specimen was peripheral blood. Source of these receptors: a human donor in a cohort sampled during active COVID-19. Each CDR3 is given with its conserved first and last residue. A D gene is named only where the DNA matches it firmly. The size field is filled for only some rows; it gives once, few, many or a size class.

V gene	D gene	clone size	J gene	CDR3 DNA	CDR3 protein
TRBV19	.	.	TRBJ1-1	TGTGCCAGTAGTCAGGGGAGATTTAACACTGAAGCTTTCTTT	CASSQGRFNTEAFF
TRBV27	.	few	TRBJ1-5	TGTGCCAGCAAAGCCAGGGCTGGAAGCAATCAGCCCCAGCATTTT	CASKARAGSNQPQHF
TRBV19	.	few	TRBJ1-1	TGTGCCAGTAGTAACCCCCCCGGGGTTAACACTGAAGCTTTCTTT	CASSNPPGVNTEAFF
TRBV19	TRBD2	.	TRBJ2-5	TGTGCCAGTAGTCCGCCGGGGGGTCCCTGGGGAGAGACCCAGTACTTC	CASSPPGGPWGETQYF
TRBV30	TRBD1	.	TRBJ1-1	TGTGCCTGCCGGGACAGACGGAACACTGAAGCTTTCTTT	CACRDRRNTEAFF
TRBV5-6	.	.	TRBJ2-7	TGTGCCAGCAGTTTTCGCGGAGCGCAGTACTTC	CASSFRGAQYF
TRBV18	TRBD1	.	TRBJ1-2	TGTGCCAGCTCACCCACAGAGGGGGCCGGTCCCTATGGCTACACCTTC	CASSPTEGAGPYGYTF
TRBV7-9	TRBD2	.	TRBJ2-5	TGTGCCAGCAGCTTGGGGACTAGCGGCCTGGCCGGGGAGACCCAGTACTTC	CASSLGTSGLAGETQYF
TRBV5-4	.	.	TRBJ1-4	TGTGCCAGCAGCTTGGGGGGTTTGGGGGCCGGGGATGAAAAACTGTTTTTT	CASSLGGLGAGDEKLFF
TRBV5-6	.	once	TRBJ2-7	TGTGCCAGCAGCTTGGAATGGGTGAGGGAGCAGTACTTC	CASSLEWVREQYF
TRBV7-9	.	.	TRBJ1-5	TGTGCCAGCAGCTTACAAGGGGAACCCCAGCATTTT	CASSLQGEPQHF
TRBV5-5	.	.	TRBJ2-7	TGTGCCAGCAGCCCCCTAAGGGGTGGCGCCTACGAGCAGTACTTC	CASSPLRGGAYEQYF
TRBV4-1	TRBD2	.	TRBJ2-2	TGCGCCAGCAGCCAAGCGGGAGGTACCGCCGGGGAGCTGTTTTTT	CASSQAGGTAGELFF
TRBV4-1	.	.	TRBJ1-3	TGCGCCAGCACGGAAACCCATGGGGCCCGTCTCTCTGGAAACACCATATATTTT	CASTETHGARLSGNTIYF
TRBV5-1	TRBD2	.	TRBJ2-2	TGCGCCAGCAGCACCCCTAGCGGGGGCCGGGGCGGGGAGCTGTTTTTT	CASSTPSGGRGGELFF
TRBV5-5	.	.	TRBJ2-1	TGTGCCAGCAGCTTGGGACAGAGCTACAATGAGCAGTTCTTC	CASSLGQSYNEQFF
TRBV7-6	TRBD1	.	TRBJ2-2	TGTGCCAGCAGGGATCAGGGGGTCGGGGAGCTGTTTTTT	CASRDQGVGELFF
TRBV19	TRBD2	few	TRBJ2-3	TGTGCCAGTAGTACGACACTAGCGGGGGGGCCGTGGGATACGCAGTATTTT	CASSTTLAGGPWDTQYF
TRBV29-1	.	many	TRBJ2-5	TGCAGCGTCCCCAAAGGCCCCGGGGAGACCCAGTACTTC	CSVPKGPGETQYF
TRBV7-9	.	.	TRBJ1-1	TGTGCCAGCAGCGCCGGGCGGGACACTGAAGCTTTCTTT	CASSAGRDTEAFF
TRBV4-1	TRBD1	.	TRBJ1-6	TGCGCCAGCAGCCGCGATCCAGGAACAGGGGGCTATAATTCACCCCTCCACTTT	CASSRDPGTGGYNSPLHF
TRBV27	TRBD1	.	TRBJ1-2	TGTGCCAGCAGTTCGACAGGGGGCGGTGGCTACACCTTC	CASSSTGGGGYTF
TRBV7-9	.	.	TRBJ2-5	TGTGCCAGCAGCTTAGAGCATGCGGGGCAAGAGACCCAGTACTTC	CASSLEHAGQETQYF
TRBV19	.	few	TRBJ2-7	TGTGCCAGTAGTAAGGGGGTTGGGCAGGGGCCTTCCTACGAGCAGTACTTC	CASSKGVGQGPSYEQYF
TRBV6-5	.	.	TRBJ1-1	TGTGCCAGCAGGCCGACTCGAGACACTGAAGCTTTCTTT	CASRPTRDTEAFF
TRBV18	.	.	TRBJ2-6	TGTGCCAGCTCACGTGTTCAGGGCTCTGGGGCCAACGTCCTGACTTTC	CASSRVQGSGANVLTF
TRBV24-1	.	.	TRBJ1-5	TGTGCCACCAGTGATTCTTCCTATCAGCCCCAGCATTTT	CATSDSSYQPQHF
TRBV11-2	.	.	TRBJ1-4	TGTGCCAGCAGCTTGGGGGCAGCCAATGAAAAACTGTTTTTT	CASSLGAANEKLFF
TRBV3-1/TRBV3-2	.	.	TRBJ2-7	TGTGCCAGCAGCCAAGAGGTAAGGGACTCGGAGCAGTACTTC	CASSQEVRDSEQYF
TRBV7-3	.	few	TRBJ2-3	TGTGCCAGCAGCTCCCTCGGAGGGGACACGCAGTATTTT	CASSSLGGDTQYF
TRBV6-5	.	.	TRBJ2-3	TGTGCCAGCAGCCGGGCAGGGACAGATACGCAGTATTTT	CASSRAGTDTQYF
TRBV27	.	.	TRBJ1-1	TGTGCCAGCAGTTTAAGGGGAGGTGAAGCTTTCTTT	CASSLRGGEAFF
TRBV5-8	.	.	TRBJ1-4	TGTGCCAGCAGCTCGAGGACAGTAATGGAGAGGCTGTTTTTT	CASSSRTVMERLFF
TRBV13	.	.	TRBJ2-2	TGTGCCAGCAGCTTAGTGGTCGGGAACGGGGAGCTGTTTTTT	CASSLVVGNGELFF
TRBV4-2	.	.	TRBJ1-2	TGTGCCAGCAGCCAAAATACAGGGAGCTATGGCTACACCTTC	CASSQNTGSYGYTF
TRBV5-1	TRBD2	.	TRBJ2-3	TGCGCCAGCAGCCCTACACTTGGGGGGGACACAGATACGCAGTATTTT	CASSPTLGGDTDTQYF
TRBV28	.	few	TRBJ2-1	TGTGCCAGCAGTTTCCCCCATGCGGGGGCCACTTACAATGAGCAGTTCTTC	CASSFPHAGATYNEQFF
TRBV6-5	.	once	TRBJ1-2	TGTGCCAGCAGTTACTCGGCCAACTCAGGCTATGGCTACACCTTC	CASSYSANSGYGYTF
TRBV5-1	.	.	TRBJ2-5	TGCGCCAGCAGCACCGGGTTAGAAGAGACCCAGTACTTC	CASSTGLEETQYF
TRBV4-2	.	few	TRBJ2-1	TGTGCCAGCAGCCAAGATCCCCAGGGCGATGAGCAGTTCTTC	CASSQDPQGDEQFF
TRBV7-3	.	.	TRBJ1-3	TGTGCCAGCAGCCCCAGGGGTGGATTCGGAGGAAACACCATATATTTT	CASSPRGGFGGNTIYF
TRBV19	.	.	TRBJ1-5	TGTGCCAGTAGTGCCTACAGGGTGGGCAATCAGCCCCAGCATTTT	CASSAYRVGNQPQHF